In its sample, the clone carrying this TCR beta chain was seen once. V was trimmed by 4 bases and J by 1 base, leaving 13 bases between them. The length of the CDR3 is 15 residues. Per germline, CDR1 MGHDK and CDR2 SYGVNS. In the original analysis: It was from reference gene primer amplification that nucleated cell counts were estimated. The data were produced by immunoSEQ multiplex PCR, yet TCRdb's version contains in-frame clones alone and is incomplete. V and J calls and clone size are given by that table; D and trimming were obtained from the DNA. Here the sample spans approximately 190,000 clones, 88% being singletons. This entry comes from a study of blood T cell repertoires in COVID-19. In the study overall: Collection of acute and convalescent COVID-19 samples took place in the United States, Italy and Spain. Sources were T cells, B-cell-depleted T cells, or PBMCs; the material itself was cDNA or gDNA.

Sequencing input: peripheral blood. The chain recombines TRBV25-1 with TRBJ2-5, with D possibly matching TRBD1 (5 bases). This receptor was taken from a woman aged 40 to 49 who had recovered from COVID-19. CDR3 nucleotides: TGTGCCAGCAGTGTCGGAACAGGACCCCAAGAGACCCAGTACTTC. This encodes CASSVGTGPQETQYF.